The source of this TCR beta chain is a study of blood T cell repertoires in COVID-19. V lost 4 bases, J lost 4 bases, and 2 bases stayed unmatched. The germline CDR1 and CDR2 sequences are SGHTA and FQGTGA. CDR3 length: 15 residues. Authors' methods: Scientists estimated how many nucleated cells there were by amplifying reference gene primers. Repertoires were generated with immunoSEQ multiplex PCR, while TCRdb's copy carries only in-frame clones and drops some. Clone size and V and J calls were adopted from that table, with D and trimming inferred from the DNA. The repertoire holds fewer than 200,000 clones, with more than 75% as singletons.

The chain recombines TRBV7-3 with TRBJ2-3; TRBD2 agrees at 13 bases. This sequence originates from a woman between 18 and 29 years old who had recovered from COVID-19. The specimen was peripheral blood. CDR3 protein: CASSYGLAGADTQYF. In DNA form, the CDR3 reads TGTGCCAGCAGCTACGGACTAGCGGGAGCAGATACGCAGTATTTT. The variable domain in full, completed from reference TRBV7-3 and TRBJ2-3, reads GAGVSQTPSNKVTEKGKYVELRCDPISGHTALYWYRQSLGQGPEFLIYFQGTGAADDSGLPNDRFFAVRPEGSVSTLKIQRTERGDSAVYLCASSYGLAGADTQYFGPGTRLTVL.